The rows below give T cell receptor beta chains drawn from one sample of a study of blood T cell repertoires in COVID-19. The assay was immunoSEQ multiplex PCR, and TCRdb's table has in-frame clones only and misses some. The data contain some 300,000 clones, 90% to 95% of them singletons. Specimen: PBMCs or T cells enriched from blood (not recorded which). The receptors were gathered from a woman aged 30 to 39 who had been exposed to COVID-19. The CDR3 runs from the conserved cysteine through the conserved F or W. A D gene is named only where the DNA matches it firmly. The size of a clone is reported for some rows only, either as once, few or many, or as a class for expanded clones.

D	V	J	size	CDR3	DNA
-	TRBV19	TRBJ2-1	-	CASSIGAAGNEQFF	TGTGCCAGTAGTATAGGGGCGGCGGGCAATGAGCAGTTCTTC
TRBD1	TRBV5-6	TRBJ2-1	once	CASSTPGQGYNEQFF	TGTGCCAGCAGCACACCGGGACAGGGGTACAATGAGCAGTTCTTC
-	TRBV27	TRBJ1-1	-	CASSLSSVETGGTEAFF	TGTGCCAGCAGTTTATCGTCGGTGGAAACCGGGGGGACTGAAGCTTTCTTT
-	TRBV10-3	TRBJ1-6	-	CAISGYLGSPLHF	TGTGCCATCAGTGGCTACCTTGGTTCACCCCTCCACTTT
-	TRBV9	TRBJ1-2	-	CASSALGSYTF	TGTGCCAGCAGCGCACTAGGGAGCTACACCTTC
-	TRBV7-9	TRBJ1-2	-	CASTLQRGYGYTF	TGTGCCAGCACCCTCCAAAGGGGGTATGGCTACACCTTC
-	TRBV7-3	TRBJ2-5	-	CASSNQREETQYF	TGTGCCAGCAGCAACCAGCGGGAAGAGACCCAGTACTTC
-	TRBV11-1	TRBJ1-2	-	CASSLPGYDYGYTF	TGTGCCAGCAGCTTACCAGGGTACGACTATGGCTACACCTTC
-	TRBV18	TRBJ2-7	few	CASSRTGSYEQYF	TGTGCCAGCTCCCGGACGGGATCCTACGAGCAGTACTTC
-	TRBV7-8	TRBJ2-2	-	CASSRGGGHTGELFF	TGTGCCAGCAGCCGCGGTGGCGGGCACACCGGGGAGCTGTTTTTT
-	TRBV15	TRBJ1-3	-	CATSRPNLRDTIYF	TGTGCCACCAGCAGACCAAACCTACGGGACACCATATATTTT
TRBD1	TRBV9	TRBJ2-3	-	CASSPRQGADTQYF	TGTGCCAGCAGCCCCCGACAGGGCGCAGATACGCAGTATTTT
TRBD1	TRBV18	TRBJ1-6	-	CASSLDRGGSNSPLHF	TGTGCCAGCTCACTTGACAGGGGGGGATCTAATTCACCCCTCCACTTT
TRBD1	TRBV6-4	TRBJ1-4	-	CASSDDRGGHEKLFF	TGTGCCAGCAGTGACGACAGGGGAGGCCATGAAAAACTGTTTTTT
-	TRBV11-3	TRBJ2-2	-	CASSLGTTNTGELFF	TGTGCCAGCAGCCTGGGGACAACGAACACCGGGGAGCTGTTTTTT
TRBD1	TRBV5-1	TRBJ1-2	-	CASSTGGTGGYTF	TGCGCCAGCAGCACAGGGGGAACGGGAGGCTACACCTTC